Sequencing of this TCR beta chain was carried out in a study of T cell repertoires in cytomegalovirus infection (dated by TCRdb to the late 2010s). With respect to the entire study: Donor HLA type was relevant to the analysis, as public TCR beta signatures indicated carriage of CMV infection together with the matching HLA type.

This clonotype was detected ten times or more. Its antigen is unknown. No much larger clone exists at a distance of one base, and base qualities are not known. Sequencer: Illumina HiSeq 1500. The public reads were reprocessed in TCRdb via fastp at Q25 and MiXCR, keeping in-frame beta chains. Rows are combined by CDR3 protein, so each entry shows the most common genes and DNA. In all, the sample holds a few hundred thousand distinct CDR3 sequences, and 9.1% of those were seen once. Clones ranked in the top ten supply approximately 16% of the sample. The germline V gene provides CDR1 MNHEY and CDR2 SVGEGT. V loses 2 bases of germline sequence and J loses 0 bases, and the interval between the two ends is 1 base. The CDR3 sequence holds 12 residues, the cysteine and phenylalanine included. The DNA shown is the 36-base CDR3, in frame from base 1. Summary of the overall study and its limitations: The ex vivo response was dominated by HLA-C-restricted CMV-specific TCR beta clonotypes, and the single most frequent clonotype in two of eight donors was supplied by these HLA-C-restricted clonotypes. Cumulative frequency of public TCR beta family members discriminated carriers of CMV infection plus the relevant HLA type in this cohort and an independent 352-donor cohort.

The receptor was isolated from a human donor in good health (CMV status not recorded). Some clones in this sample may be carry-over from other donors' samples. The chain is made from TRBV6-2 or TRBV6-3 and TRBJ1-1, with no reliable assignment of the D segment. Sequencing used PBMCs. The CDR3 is CASSYVNTEAFF. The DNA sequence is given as TGTGCCAGCAGTTACGTGAACACTGAAGCTTTCTTT.